This TCR beta chain was observed in a study of T cells in Graves' hyperthyroidism and ophthalmopathy. Germline lookup yields CDR1 DFQATT and CDR2 SNEGSKA (reference sequence). The CDR3 is made up of 12 amino acids. The V gene lost 8 bases and the J gene lost 5 bases, with 15 bases spanning the gap. General study findings and limits: Among thyroid clonotypes expanded above 0.001, most also appeared in blood.

The sample holds a few counts of this clonotype. Its specificity is unknown. RNA transcripts were the template for amplifying TCR beta CDR3 regions. Initially, a first-round RT-PCR of the TCR CDR3 employed the HTBI primer set. TCRdb called the multiplex PCR reads again in MiXCR, with one record for every CDR3 protein. The data contain 650,000 to 700,000 distinct CDR3 sequences, roughly a sixth of them singletons. The receptor comes from a man aged 45 to 65 with Graves' hyperthyroidism. The sequenced sample was blood. The chain carries TRBV20-1 and TRBJ2-5; perhaps D is TRBD1 or TRBD2 (5 bases each). This CDR3 reads CSQGTFGETQYF. The CDR3 bases are TGCAGTCAAGGGACCTTTGGGGAGACCCAGTACTTC.